Each of the 10 T cell receptor beta chains below was sequenced from the same sample in a study of T cell responses to AZD1222 COVID-19 vaccine (dated by TCRdb to about 2021). The sample's time point label is to be understood as: baseline before first vaccination. The library was built by means of the immunoSEQ multiplex PCR assay. TCRdb took this table from immuneACCESS and kept in-frame rearrangements with V and J called. Such tables lack part of the clones; where checked against another copy, unresolved V genes explain under half of the gap, and the rest is unexplained. This sample gives about 78,000 clones in total; 87% of them show up just once. Roughly 24% of the sample is in the top ten clones. This sample comprised peripheral blood, obtained on day 0 of AZD1222 vaccination. These receptors were collected from an adult in good health.

The V gene is TRBV7-9, the J gene TRBJ2-1; D is unresolved. V was trimmed by 5 bases and J by 0 bases, leaving 17 bases between them. CDR1 and CDR2 (germline): SEHNR, FQNEAQ (reference sequence). The CDR3 is made up of 17 amino acids. CDR3 coding DNA: TGTGCCAGCAGCCCACCACGACCAGAGCTCTCCTACAATGAGCAGTTCTTC. Encoded protein: CASSPPRPELSYNEQFF. Variable domain in full (rest from reference TRBV7-9 and TRBJ2-1): DTGVSQNPRHKITKRGQNVTFRCDPISEHNRLYWYRQTLGQGPEFLTYFQNEAQLEKSRLLSDRFSAERPKGSFSTLEIQRTEQGDSAMYLCASSPPRPELSYNEQFFGPGTRLTVL.

The chain couples TRBV24-1 to TRBJ2-1; possible D gene TRBD2, 6 bases. Germline V gives CDR1 KGHDR, CDR2 SFDVKD. The length of the CDR3 is 16 residues. Between the trimmed V and J ends, which lost 1 base and 5 bases, there was a span of 14 bases. The chain's CDR3 is CATSDFWRAGNNEQFF. CDR3 DNA sequence: TGTGCCACCAGTGATTTCTGGAGGGCCGGAAACAATGAGCAGTTCTTC.

The J gene is TRBJ1-1, the V gene TRBV6-5; TRBD1 is a possible D gene (5 bases). Per germline, CDR1 MNHEY and CDR2 SVGAGI. Trimming removed 5 bases from V and 9 bases from J, with 19 bases in between. The CDR3 consists of 14 residues. CDR3 loop: CASSNGDFVGKAFF. The CDR3 DNA reads as TGTGCCAGCAGTAATGGGGACTTCGTGGGAAAAGCTTTCTTT.

V usage is TRBV27 and J usage is TRBJ1-2; D is uncertain. The V and J ends lost 10 bases and 8 bases respectively, with 23 bases between them. Germline V gene sequence: CDR1 MNHEY, CDR2 SMNVEV (reference sequence). The CDR3 loop spans 14 amino acids. The CDR3 loop reads CATKLGGGRFGYTF. The CDR3 bases are TGTGCCACCAAGTTAGGAGGAGGGAGGTTCGGCTACACCTTC.

This clone appeared once. Here the CDR3 reads CASSQEYSTYEQYF. The CDR3 nucleotides are TGCGCCAGCAGCCAAGAATACTCGACCTACGAGCAGTACTTC. This sequence joins TRBV4-3 and TRBJ2-7; D gene uncertain. This CDR3 spans 14 amino acids. Trimming cost V 0 bases and J 2 bases, with 8 bases left between them. CDR1 is LGHNA, CDR2 YSLEER, per germline.

The gene calls are TRBV19 and TRBJ1-1, with 8 bases lining up with TRBD1. V gave up 10 bases and J gave up 4 bases; unmatched junction bases: 14. Germline V CDR1 and CDR2: LNHDA, SQIVND (reference sequence). There are 15 residues in the CDR3. The CDR3 DNA reads as TGTGCCACCAAAAGCCAGGGGGCCGTATTCACTGAAGCTTTCTTT. This encodes CATKSQGAVFTEAFF.

The gene calls are TRBV10-3 and TRBJ1-5; 9 nucleotides agree with TRBD1. Germline V gives CDR1 ENHRY, CDR2 SYGVKD. V lost 0 bases to trimming and J lost 0 bases; unmatched junction nucleotides: 6. The length of the CDR3 is 18 residues. This CDR3 reads CAISESNRGPYSNQPQHF. The CDR3 DNA reads as TGTGCCATCAGTGAGTCTAACAGGGGGCCTTATAGCAATCAGCCCCAGCATTTT.

The chain carries TRBV3-1 (or the pseudogene TRBV3-2) and TRBJ2-1; TRBD1 matches 9 bases. Germline V CDR1 and CDR2: LGHDT, YNNKEL (reference sequence). CDR3 length: 15 amino acids. The ends lost 4 bases at V and 7 bases at J; junction bases unmatched: 8. CDR3 region: CASSLPGQGYNEQFF. In DNA, the CDR3 is TGTGCCAGCAGCCTACCGGGACAGGGTTATAATGAGCAGTTCTTC.

This chain uses TRBV11-1 with TRBJ2-3; D possibly matches TRBD1 or TRBD2 (5 bases each). Looked up from germline, CDR1 is SGHAT and CDR2 is FQDESV (reference sequence). The CDR3 is 13 amino acids. V gave up 5 bases and J gave up 6 bases, with 12 bases separating them. The CDR3 loop is CASSLGWGDTQYF. CDR3 DNA sequence: TGTGCCAGCAGCCTCGGGTGGGGGGATACGCAGTATTTT.

The V gene is TRBV19, the J gene TRBJ2-2; no clear D gene. V was pared by 5 bases and J by 1 base, with 11 bases between. The CDR3 is 15 amino acids. CDR1 is LNHDA, CDR2 SQIVND, per germline (reference sequence). This chain's CDR3 is CASSRAELNTGELFF. The CDR3 nucleotides read TGTGCCAGTAGTCGGGCGGAACTGAACACCGGGGAGCTGTTTTTT. Using reference TRBV19 and TRBJ2-2 for the parts outside the CDR3, the full variable domain is DGGITQSPKYLFRKEGQNVTLSCEQNLNHDAMYWYRQDPGQGLRLIYYSQIVNDFQKGDIAEGYSVSREKKESFPLTVTSAQKNPTAFYLCASSRAELNTGELFFGEGSRLTVL.